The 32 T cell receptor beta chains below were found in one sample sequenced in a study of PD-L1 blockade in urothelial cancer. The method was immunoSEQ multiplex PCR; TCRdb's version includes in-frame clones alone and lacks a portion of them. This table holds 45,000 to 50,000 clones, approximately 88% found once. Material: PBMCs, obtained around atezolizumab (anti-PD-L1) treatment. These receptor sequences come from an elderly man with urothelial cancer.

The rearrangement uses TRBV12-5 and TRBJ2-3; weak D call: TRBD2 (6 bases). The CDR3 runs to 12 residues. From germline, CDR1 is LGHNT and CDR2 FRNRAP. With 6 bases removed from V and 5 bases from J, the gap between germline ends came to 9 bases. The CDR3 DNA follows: TGTGCTAGTGGCCGGGGGAGAGATACGCAGTATTTT. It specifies CASGRGRDTQYF.

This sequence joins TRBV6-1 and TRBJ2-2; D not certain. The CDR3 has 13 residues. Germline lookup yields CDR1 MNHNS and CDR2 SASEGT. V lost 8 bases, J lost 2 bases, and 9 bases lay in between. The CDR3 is CASSRLNTGELFF. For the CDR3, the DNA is TGTGCCAGCTCGAGGCTTAACACCGGGGAGCTGTTTTTT.

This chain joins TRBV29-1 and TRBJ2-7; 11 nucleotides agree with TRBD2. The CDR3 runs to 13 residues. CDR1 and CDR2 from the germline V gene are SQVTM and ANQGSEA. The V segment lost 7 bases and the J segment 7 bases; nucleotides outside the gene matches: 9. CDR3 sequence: CSARLAGLSEQYF. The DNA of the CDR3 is TGCAGCGCTAGACTAGCGGGATTATCTGAGCAGTACTTC.

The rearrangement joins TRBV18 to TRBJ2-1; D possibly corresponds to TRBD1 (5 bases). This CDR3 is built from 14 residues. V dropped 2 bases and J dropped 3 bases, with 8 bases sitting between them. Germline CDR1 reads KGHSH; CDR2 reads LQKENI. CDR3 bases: TGTGCCAGCTCACCAACACAGGTCTACAATGAGCAGTTCTTC. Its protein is CASSPTQVYNEQFF.

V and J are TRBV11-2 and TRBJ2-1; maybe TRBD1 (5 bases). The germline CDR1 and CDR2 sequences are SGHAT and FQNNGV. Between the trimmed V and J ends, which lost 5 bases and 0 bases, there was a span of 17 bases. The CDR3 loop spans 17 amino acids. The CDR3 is CASSPIWGGSSYNEQFF. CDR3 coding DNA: TGTGCCAGCAGCCCTATATGGGGCGGCAGCTCCTACAATGAGCAGTTCTTC.

Written as DNA, the CDR3 is TGTGCCAGCTCCCGGACAGGGTCGACAGATACGCAGTATTTT. Translated: CASSRTGSTDTQYF. The chain links TRBV18 to TRBJ2-3; 8 nucleotides align to TRBD1. The CDR3 runs 14 residues. Germline CDR1 KGHSH, CDR2 LQKENI. With 6 bases clipped from V and 3 bases from J, the junction kept 5 bases outside the gene matches.

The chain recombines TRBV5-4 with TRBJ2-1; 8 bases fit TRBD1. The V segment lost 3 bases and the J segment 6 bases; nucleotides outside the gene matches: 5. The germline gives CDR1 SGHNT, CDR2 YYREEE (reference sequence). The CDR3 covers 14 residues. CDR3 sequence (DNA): TGTGCCAGCAGCTCCCAGGGGGCCGGCAATGAGCAGTTCTTC. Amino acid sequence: CASSSQGAGNEQFF.

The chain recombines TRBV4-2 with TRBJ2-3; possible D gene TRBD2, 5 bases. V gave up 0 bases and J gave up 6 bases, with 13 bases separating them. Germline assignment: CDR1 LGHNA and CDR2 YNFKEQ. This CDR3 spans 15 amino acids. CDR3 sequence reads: CASSQDLSGRDTQYF. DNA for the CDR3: TGTGCCAGCAGCCAAGACTTGAGCGGCCGTGATACGCAGTATTTT.

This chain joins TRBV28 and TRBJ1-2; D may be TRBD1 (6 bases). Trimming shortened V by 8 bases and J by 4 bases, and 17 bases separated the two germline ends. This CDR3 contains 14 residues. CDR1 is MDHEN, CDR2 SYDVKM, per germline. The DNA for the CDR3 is TGTGCCAGCGCTACAGGGCCCAGGGCCTATGGCTACACCTTC. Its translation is CASATGPRAYGYTF.

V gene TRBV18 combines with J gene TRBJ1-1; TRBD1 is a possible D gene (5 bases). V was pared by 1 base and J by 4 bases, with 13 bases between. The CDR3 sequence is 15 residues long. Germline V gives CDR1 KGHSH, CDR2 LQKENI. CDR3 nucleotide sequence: TGTGCCAGCTCACCACAGTCAGGGACTATCACTGAAGCTTTCTTT. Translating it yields CASSPQSGTITEAFF.

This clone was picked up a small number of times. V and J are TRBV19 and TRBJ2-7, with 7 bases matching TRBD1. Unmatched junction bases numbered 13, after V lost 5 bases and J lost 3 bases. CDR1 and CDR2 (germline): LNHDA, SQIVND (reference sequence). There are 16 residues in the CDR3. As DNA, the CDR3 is TGTGCCAGTAGTTTGACAACGACAGGGAAAATCTACGAGCAGTACTTC. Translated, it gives CASSLTTTGKIYEQYF.

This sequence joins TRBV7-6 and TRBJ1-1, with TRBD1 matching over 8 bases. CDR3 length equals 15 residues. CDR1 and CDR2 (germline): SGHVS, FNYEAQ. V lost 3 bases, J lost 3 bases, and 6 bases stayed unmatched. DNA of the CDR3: TGTGCCAGCAGCTTGCAGGGGGCAGGGGACACTGAAGCTTTCTTT. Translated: CASSLQGAGDTEAFF.

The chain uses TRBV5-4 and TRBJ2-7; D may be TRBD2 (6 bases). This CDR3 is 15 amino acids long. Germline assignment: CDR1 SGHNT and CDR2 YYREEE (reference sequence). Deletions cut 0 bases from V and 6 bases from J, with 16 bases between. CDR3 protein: CASSLEPGVRPEQYF. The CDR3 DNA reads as TGTGCCAGCAGCTTGGAGCCGGGAGTAAGGCCCGAGCAGTACTTC.

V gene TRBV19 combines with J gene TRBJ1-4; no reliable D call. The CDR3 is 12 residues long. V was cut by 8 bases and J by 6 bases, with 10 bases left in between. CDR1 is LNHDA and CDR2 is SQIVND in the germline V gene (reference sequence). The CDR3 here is CASAHQYEKLFF. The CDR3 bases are TGTGCCAGTGCCCACCAGTATGAAAAACTGTTTTTT. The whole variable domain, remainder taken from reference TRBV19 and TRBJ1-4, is DGGITQSPKYLFRKEGQNVTLSCEQNLNHDAMYWYRQDPGQGLRLIYYSQIVNDFQKGDIAEGYSVSREKKESFPLTVTSAQKNPTAFYLCASAHQYEKLFFGSGTQLSVL.

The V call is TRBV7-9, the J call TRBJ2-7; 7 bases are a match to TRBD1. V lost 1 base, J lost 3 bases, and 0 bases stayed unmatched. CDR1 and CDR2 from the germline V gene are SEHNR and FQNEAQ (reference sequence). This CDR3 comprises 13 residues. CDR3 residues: CASSLDRGYEQYF. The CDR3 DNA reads TGTGCCAGCAGCTTAGACAGGGGCTACGAGCAGTACTTC.

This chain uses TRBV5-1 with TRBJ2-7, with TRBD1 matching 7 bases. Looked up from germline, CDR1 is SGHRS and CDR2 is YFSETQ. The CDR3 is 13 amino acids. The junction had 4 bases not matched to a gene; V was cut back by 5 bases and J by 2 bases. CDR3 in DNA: TGCGCCAGCAGGGTGGGACAGACCTACGAGCAGTACTTC. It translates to CASRVGQTYEQYF.

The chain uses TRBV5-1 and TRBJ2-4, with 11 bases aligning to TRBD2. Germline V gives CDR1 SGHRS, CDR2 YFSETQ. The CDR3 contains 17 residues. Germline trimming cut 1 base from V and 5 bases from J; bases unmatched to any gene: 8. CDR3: CASSLKLAGGRENIQYF. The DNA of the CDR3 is TGCGCCAGCAGCTTGAAATTAGCGGGAGGGCGAGAAAACATTCAGTACTTC.

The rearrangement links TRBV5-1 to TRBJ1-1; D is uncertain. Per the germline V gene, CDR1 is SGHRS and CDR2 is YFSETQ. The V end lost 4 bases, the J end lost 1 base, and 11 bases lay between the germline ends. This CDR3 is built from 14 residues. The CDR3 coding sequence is TGCGCCAGCAGCCTGGAGCGCCCGAACACTGAAGCTTTCTTT. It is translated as CASSLERPNTEAFF. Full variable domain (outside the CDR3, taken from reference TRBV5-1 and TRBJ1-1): KAGVTQTPRYLIKTRGQQVTLSCSPISGHRSVSWYQQTPGQGLQFLFEYFSETQRNKGNFPGRFSGRQFSNSRSEMNVSTLELGDSALYLCASSLERPNTEAFFGQGTRLTVV.

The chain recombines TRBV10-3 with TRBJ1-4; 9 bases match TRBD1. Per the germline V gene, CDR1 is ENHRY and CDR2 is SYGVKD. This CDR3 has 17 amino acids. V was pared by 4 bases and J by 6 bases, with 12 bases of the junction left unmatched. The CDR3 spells CAISVGTGSLYHEKLFF. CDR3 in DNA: TGTGCCATCAGTGTGGGGACAGGGAGTTTATACCATGAAAAACTGTTTTTT.

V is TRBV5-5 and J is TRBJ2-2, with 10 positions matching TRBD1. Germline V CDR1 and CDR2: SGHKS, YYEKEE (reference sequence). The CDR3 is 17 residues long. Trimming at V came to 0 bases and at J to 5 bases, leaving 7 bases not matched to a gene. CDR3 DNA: TGTGCCAGCAGCTTGGCCCGACAGGGGGCGGGTACCGGGGAGCTGTTTTTT. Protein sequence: CASSLARQGAGTGELFF. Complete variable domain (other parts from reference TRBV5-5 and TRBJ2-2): DAGVTQSPTHLIKTRGQQVTLRCSPISGHKSVSWYQQVLGQGPQFIFQYYEKEERGRGNFPDRFSARQFPNYSSELNVNALLLGDSALYLCASSLARQGAGTGELFFGEGSRLTVL.

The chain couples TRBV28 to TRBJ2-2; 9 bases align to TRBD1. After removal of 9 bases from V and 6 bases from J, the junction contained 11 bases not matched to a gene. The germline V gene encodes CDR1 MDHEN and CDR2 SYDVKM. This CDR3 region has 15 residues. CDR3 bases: TGTGCCAGTGAATTCCGGGACAGGGCGGCCGGGGAGCTGTTTTTT. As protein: CASEFRDRAAGELFF.

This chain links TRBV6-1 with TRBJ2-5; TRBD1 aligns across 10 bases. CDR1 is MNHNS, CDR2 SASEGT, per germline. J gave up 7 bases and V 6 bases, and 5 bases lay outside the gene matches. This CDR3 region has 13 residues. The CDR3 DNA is TGTGCCAGCAGGACAGGGGGCACGGGGACCCAGTACTTC. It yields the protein CASRTGGTGTQYF.

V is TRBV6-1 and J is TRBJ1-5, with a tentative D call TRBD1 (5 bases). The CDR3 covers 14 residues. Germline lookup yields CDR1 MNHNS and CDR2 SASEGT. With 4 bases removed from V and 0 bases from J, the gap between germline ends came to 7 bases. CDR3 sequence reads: CASSGGVSNQPQHF. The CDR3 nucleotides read TGTGCCAGCAGTGGGGGGGTTAGCAATCAGCCCCAGCATTTT.

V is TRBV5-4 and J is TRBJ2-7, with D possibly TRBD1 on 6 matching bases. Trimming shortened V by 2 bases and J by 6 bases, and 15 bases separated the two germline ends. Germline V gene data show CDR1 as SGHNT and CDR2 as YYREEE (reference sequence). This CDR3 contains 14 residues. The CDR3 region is CASSLDRTQGEQYF. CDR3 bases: TGTGCCAGCAGCTTAGACAGGACCCAGGGCGAGCAGTACTTC.

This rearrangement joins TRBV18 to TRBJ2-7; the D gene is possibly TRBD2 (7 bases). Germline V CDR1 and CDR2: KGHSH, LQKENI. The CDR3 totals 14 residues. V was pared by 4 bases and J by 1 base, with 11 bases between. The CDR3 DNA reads TGTGCCAGCTCACAAGGGAGGGGGTCCTACGAGCAGTACTTC. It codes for CASSQGRGSYEQYF.

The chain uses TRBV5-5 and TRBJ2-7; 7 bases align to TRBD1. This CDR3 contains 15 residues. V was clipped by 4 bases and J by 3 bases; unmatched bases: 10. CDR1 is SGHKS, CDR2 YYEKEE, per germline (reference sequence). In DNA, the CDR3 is TGTGCCAGCAGCCTTCAGACAGGGAAAAGCTACGAGCAGTACTTC. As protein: CASSLQTGKSYEQYF. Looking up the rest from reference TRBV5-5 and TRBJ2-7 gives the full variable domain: DAGVTQSPTHLIKTRGQQVTLRCSPISGHKSVSWYQQVLGQGPQFIFQYYEKEERGRGNFPDRFSARQFPNYSSELNVNALLLGDSALYLCASSLQTGKSYEQYFGPGTRLTVT.

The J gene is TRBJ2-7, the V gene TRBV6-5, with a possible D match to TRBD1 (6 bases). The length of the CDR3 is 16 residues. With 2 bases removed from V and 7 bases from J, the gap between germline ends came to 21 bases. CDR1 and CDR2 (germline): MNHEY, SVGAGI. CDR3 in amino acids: CASSYTGSPPLREQYF. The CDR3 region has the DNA TGTGCCAGCAGTTACACAGGGTCCCCACCATTACGGGAGCAGTACTTC.

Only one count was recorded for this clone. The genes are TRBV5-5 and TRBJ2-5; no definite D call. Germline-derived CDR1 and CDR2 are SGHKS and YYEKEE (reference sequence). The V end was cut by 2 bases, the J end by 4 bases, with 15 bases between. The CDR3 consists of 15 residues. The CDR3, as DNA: TGTGCCAGCAGCTTTCAGTCCCCCGGAGTAGAGACCCAGTACTTC. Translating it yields CASSFQSPGVETQYF.

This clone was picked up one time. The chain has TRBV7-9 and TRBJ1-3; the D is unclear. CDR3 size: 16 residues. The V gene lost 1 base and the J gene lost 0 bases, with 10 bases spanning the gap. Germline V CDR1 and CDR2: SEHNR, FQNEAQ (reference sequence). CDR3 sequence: CASSLGADISGNTIYF. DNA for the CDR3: TGTGCCAGCAGCTTAGGGGCCGACATCTCTGGAAACACCATATATTTT.

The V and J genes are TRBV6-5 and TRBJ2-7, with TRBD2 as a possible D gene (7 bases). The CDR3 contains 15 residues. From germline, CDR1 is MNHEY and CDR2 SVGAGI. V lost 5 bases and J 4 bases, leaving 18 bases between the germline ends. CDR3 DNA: TGTGCCAGCAGTAACGGGGGGCAGGGGAGGTACGAGCAGTACTTC. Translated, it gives CASSNGGQGRYEQYF.

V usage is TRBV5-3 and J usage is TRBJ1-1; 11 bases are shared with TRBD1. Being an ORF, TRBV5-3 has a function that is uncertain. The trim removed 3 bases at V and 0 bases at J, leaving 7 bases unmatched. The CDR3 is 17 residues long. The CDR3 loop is CARSSDRGLLMNTEAFF. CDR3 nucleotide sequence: TGTGCCAGAAGCTCGGACAGGGGGCTCCTGATGAACACTGAAGCTTTCTTT.

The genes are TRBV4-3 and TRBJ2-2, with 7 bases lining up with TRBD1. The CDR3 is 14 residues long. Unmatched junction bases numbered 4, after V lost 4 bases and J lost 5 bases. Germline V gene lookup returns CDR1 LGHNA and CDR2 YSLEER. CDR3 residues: CASSRDRVTGELFF. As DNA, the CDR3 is TGCGCCAGCAGCCGAGACAGGGTGACCGGGGAGCTGTTTTTT.